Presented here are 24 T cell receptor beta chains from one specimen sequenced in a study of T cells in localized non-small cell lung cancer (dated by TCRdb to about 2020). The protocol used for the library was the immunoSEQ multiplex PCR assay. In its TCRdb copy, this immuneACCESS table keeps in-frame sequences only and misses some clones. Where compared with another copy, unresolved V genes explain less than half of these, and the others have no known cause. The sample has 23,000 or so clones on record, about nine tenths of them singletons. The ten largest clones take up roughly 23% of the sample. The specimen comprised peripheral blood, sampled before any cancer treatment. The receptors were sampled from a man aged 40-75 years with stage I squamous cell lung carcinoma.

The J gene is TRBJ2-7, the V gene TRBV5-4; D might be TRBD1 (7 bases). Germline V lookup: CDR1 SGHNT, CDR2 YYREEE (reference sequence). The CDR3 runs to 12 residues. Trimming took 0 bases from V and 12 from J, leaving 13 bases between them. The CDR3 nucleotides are TGTGCCAGCAGCTTGGGCAGGGGGGTCCCGTACTTC. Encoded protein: CASSLGRGVPYF.

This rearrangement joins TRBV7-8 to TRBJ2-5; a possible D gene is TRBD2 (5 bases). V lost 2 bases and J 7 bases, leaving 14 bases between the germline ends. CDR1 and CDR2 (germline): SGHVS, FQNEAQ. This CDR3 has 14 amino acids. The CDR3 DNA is TGTGCCAGCAGCTTATTAGTGGAGGCTGGGACCCAGTACTTC. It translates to CASSLLVEAGTQYF.

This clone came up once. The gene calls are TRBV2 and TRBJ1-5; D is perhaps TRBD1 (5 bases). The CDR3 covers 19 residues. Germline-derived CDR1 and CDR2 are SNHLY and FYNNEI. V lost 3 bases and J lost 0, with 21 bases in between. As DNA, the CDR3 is TGTGCCAGCAGTGATCCGGCAGGGCTTATCCCCTATAGCAATCAGCCCCAGCATTTT. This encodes CASSDPAGLIPYSNQPQHF.

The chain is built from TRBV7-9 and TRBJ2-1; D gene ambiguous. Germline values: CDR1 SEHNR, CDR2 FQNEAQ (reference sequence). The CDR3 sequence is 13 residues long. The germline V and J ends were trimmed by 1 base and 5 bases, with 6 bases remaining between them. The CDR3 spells CASSLGVDNEQFF. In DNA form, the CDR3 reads TGTGCCAGCAGCTTAGGGGTTGACAATGAGCAGTTCTTC.

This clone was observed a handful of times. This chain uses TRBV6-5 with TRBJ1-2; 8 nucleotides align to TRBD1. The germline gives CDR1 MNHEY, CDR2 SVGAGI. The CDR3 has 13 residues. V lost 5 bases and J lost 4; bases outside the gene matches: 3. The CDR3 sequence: CASSGQGRYGYTF. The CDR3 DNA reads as TGTGCCAGCAGTGGACAGGGTCGCTATGGCTACACCTTC.

The CDR3 loop is CASSHLCRTDTQYF. Written as DNA, the CDR3 is TGTGCCAGCAGCCATCTCTGCCGCACAGATACGCAGTATTTT. The chain uses TRBV7-7 and TRBJ2-3; D is unclear. CDR1 is SSHAT and CDR2 is FNYEAQ in the germline V gene (reference sequence). Trimming pared 5 bases from V and 1 base from J, leaving 10 bases between. CDR3 length equals 14 residues.

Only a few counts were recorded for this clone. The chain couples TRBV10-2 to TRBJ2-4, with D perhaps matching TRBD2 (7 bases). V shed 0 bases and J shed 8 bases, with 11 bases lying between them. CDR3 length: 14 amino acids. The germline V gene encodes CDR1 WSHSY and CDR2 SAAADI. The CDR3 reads CASSESGGGDIQYF. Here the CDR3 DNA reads TGCGCCAGCAGTGAGTCTGGAGGGGGGGACATTCAGTACTTC.

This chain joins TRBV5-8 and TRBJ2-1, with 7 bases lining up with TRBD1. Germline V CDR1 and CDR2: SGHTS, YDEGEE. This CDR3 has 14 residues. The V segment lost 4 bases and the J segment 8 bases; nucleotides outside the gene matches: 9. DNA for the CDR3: TGTGCCAGCAGCCTACCAGGGGGTCGGGATGAGCAGTTCTTC. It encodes CASSLPGGRDEQFF.

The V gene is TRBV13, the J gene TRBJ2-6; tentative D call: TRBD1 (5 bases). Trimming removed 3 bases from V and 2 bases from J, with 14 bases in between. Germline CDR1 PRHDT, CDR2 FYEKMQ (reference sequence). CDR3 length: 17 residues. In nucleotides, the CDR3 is TGTGCCAGCAGCTTTGTCCAGGGTGGGACTGGGGCCAACGTCCTGACTTTC. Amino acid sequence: CASSFVQGGTGANVLTF.

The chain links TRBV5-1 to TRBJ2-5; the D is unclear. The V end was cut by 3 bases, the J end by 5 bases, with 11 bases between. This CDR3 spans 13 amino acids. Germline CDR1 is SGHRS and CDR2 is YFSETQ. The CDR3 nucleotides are TGCGCCAGCAGCTCTGTACCCTCGGAGACCCAGTACTTC. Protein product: CASSSVPSETQYF. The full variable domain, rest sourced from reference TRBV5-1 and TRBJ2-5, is KAGVTQTPRYLIKTRGQQVTLSCSPISGHRSVSWYQQTPGQGLQFLFEYFSETQRNKGNFPGRFSGRQFSNSRSEMNVSTLELGDSALYLCASSSVPSETQYFGPGTRLLVL.

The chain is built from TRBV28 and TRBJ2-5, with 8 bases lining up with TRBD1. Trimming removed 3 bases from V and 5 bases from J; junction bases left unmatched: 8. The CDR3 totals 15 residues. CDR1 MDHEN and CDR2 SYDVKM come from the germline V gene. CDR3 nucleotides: TGTGCCAGCAGTTTTGCGAACAGGGGGTCTGAGACCCAGTACTTC. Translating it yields CASSFANRGSETQYF.

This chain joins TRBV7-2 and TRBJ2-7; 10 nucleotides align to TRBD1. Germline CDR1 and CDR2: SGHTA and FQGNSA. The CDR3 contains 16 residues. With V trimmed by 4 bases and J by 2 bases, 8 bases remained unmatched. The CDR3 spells CASSSNSGTGAYEQYF. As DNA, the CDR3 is TGTGCCAGCAGCTCGAACTCCGGGACAGGGGCCTACGAGCAGTACTTC.

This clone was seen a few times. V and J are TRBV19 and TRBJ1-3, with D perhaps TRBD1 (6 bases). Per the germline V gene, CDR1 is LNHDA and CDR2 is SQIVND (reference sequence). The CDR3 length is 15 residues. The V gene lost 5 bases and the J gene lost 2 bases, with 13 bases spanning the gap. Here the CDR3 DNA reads TGTGCCAGTAGTGTCCTACAGGGAGCTGGAAACACCATATATTTT. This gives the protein CASSVLQGAGNTIYF.

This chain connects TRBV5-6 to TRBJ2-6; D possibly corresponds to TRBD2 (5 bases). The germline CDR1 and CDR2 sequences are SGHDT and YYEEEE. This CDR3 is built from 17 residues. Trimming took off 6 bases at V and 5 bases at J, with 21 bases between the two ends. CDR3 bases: TGTGCCAGCACGCGGGTCAATAGTCAAAGTCGGGCCAACGTCCTGACTTTC. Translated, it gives CASTRVNSQSRANVLTF.

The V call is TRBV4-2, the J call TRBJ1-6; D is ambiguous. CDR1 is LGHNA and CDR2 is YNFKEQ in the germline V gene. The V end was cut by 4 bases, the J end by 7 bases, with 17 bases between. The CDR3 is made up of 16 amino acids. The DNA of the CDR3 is TGTGCCAGCAGCCTCGGCTTGGCAGCGAGAAATTCACCCCTCCACTTT. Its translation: CASSLGLAARNSPLHF.

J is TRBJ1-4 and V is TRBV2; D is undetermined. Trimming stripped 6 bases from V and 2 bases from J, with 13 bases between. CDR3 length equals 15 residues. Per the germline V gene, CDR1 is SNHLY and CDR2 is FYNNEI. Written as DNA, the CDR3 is TGTGCCAGCAGAGCCTCTTGGGCCACTAATGAAAAACTGTTTTTT. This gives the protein CASRASWATNEKLFF.

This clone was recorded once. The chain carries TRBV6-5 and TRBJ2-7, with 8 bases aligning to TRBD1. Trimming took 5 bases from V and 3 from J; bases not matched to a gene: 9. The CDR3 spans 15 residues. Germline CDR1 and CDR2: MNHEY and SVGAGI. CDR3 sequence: CASSLGTGSLYEQYF. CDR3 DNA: TGTGCCAGCAGTCTCGGGACAGGCAGCCTCTACGAGCAGTACTTC.

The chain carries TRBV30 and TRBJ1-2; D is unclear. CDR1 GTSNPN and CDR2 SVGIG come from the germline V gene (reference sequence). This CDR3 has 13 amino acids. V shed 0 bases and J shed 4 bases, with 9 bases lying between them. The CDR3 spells CAWSVKGSYGYTF. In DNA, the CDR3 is TGTGCCTGGAGTGTGAAAGGGAGCTATGGCTACACCTTC. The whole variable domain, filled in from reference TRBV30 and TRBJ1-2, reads SQTIHQWPATLVQPVGSPLSLECTVEGTSNPNLYWYRQAAGRGLQLLFYSVGIGQISSEVPQNLSASRPQDRQFILSSKKLLLSDSGFYLCAWSVKGSYGYTFGSGTRLTVV.

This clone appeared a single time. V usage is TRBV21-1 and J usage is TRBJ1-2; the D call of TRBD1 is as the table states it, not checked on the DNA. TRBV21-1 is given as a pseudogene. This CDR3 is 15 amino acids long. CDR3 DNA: TGTGCCAGCAGCAAAGTCAACAGAGTATACTATGGCTACACCTTC. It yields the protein CASSKVNRVYYGYTF.

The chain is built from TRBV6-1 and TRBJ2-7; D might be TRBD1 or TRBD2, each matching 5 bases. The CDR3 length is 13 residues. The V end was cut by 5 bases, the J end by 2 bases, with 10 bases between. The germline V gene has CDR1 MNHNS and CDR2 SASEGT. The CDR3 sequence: CASSLWGTYEQYF. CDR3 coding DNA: TGTGCCAGCAGTCTCTGGGGGACCTACGAGCAGTACTTC.

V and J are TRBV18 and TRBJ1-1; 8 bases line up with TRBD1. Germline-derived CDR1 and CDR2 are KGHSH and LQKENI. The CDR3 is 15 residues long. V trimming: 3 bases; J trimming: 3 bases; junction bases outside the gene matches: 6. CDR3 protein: CASSPTGDHYTEAFF. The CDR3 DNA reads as TGTGCCAGCTCACCGACAGGGGATCATTACACTGAAGCTTTCTTT.

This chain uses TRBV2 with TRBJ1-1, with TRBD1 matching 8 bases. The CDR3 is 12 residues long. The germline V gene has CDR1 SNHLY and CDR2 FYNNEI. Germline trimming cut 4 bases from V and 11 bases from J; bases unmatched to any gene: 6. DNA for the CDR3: TGTGCCAGCAGTGTCCAGGGGGCGGCGGCTTTCTTT. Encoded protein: CASSVQGAAAFF. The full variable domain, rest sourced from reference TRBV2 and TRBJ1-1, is EPEVTQTPSHQVTQMGQEVILRCVPISNHLYFYWYRQILGQKVEFLVSFYNNEISEKSEIFDDQFSVERPDGSNFTLKIRSTKLEDSAMYFCASSVQGAAAFFGQGTRLTVV.

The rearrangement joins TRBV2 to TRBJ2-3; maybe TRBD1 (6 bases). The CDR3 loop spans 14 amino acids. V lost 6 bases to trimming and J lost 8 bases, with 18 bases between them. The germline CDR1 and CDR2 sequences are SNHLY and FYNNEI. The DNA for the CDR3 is TGTGCCAGCAGGGATGACAGGTCGATGGCTACGCAGTATTTT. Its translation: CASRDDRSMATQYF.

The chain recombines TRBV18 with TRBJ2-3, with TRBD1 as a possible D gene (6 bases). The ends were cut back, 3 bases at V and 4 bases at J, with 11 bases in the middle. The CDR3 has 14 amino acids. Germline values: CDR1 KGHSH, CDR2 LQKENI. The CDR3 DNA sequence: TGTGCCAGCTCACCGCGACAGGAGTCAGATACGCAGTATTTT. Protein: CASSPRQESDTQYF.